This T cell receptor beta chain was documented in a study of shared clonotypes between healthy human individuals. Study conclusions and caveats: Generally, estimated richness proved larger in naive subsets than it did in memory subsets.

A remark on this clone: The antigen is not known.

Germline V gene lookup returns CDR1 MNHNS and CDR2 SASEGT. The CDR3 covers 13 residues. The ends were cut back, 7 bases at V and 4 bases at J, with 12 bases in the middle. The assay ran at deep level. Study processing details: ImmunoSEQ only sent back junction sequences with no quality scores, so filtering was done differently. The table came from immunoSEQ multiplex PCR; TCRdb's copy has only in-frame clones and leaves some out. For V, J and clone size, that table is used; D and trimming come from the DNA. The table lists just over 2,000,000 clones, 85% to 95% of them singletons. The sequence derives from a man younger than 30 in good health. The chain recombines TRBV6-1 with TRBJ2-3; D remains ambiguous. Sequencing was performed on naive CD4+ T cells sorted from blood. Subset described: CD45RA+ positively selected. CDR3 coding DNA: TGTGCCAGCACCCTGGGGTTCCCAGATACGCAGTATTTT. Translating it yields CASTLGFPDTQYF.